This entry describes one T cell receptor beta chain. The table lists this clone with a count of one. The antigen this receptor binds is unknown. Per-base quality was not reported, and no clone a single base away is much larger than it. The data originate from a study of blood T cell repertoires in COVID-19 (TCRdb year 2020). A note on the overall study: Collaborator samples came from the United States, Italy and Spain and covered acute and convalescent phases of COVID-19. The material from the prospective study consisted of cDNA or gDNA derived from T cells, B-cell-depleted T cells, or PBMCs. Subjects who had been exposed to COVID-19, were actively infected with it, or had recovered from it provided the deeply sampled blood TCRbeta repertoires that made up the dataset. A freely available public database, intended as a resource for researchers studying the immune response to SARS-CoV-2, is where the repertoires were released. The samples were drawn from the first 160 participants of the ongoing ImmuneRACE study and from 950 to 1,500 subjects provided by 6 global collaborators. Nearly every sample came with metadata listing a de-identified subject ID, COVID-19 status, age in years and sex. Where available, HLA class I and class II types were obtained from metadata supplied by the sample provider rather than from assay-based typing.

Participants in the prospective study were enrolled through a virtual design, were aged 18 to 89 years, and lived in roughly 24 United States geographic areas. In the prospective study, cohorts were assigned on the basis of participant-reported clinical history obtained from a screening survey and a study questionnaire. For ImmuneRACE Cohort 3, a participant was defined as recovered based on two consecutive negative NP/OP PCR tests, clearance by a healthcare professional, or resolution of symptoms. In the prospective study, whole blood, serum and a nasopharyngeal or oropharyngeal swab were collected from each participant by mobile phlebotomists. Additional blood draws and questionnaires over an approximately two-month period could optionally be provided by prospective study participants. Prospective study blood samples were shipped either frozen or at room temperature before DNA extraction. From the cysteine through the phenylalanine, the CDR3 covers 14 amino acids. Only the CDR3 DNA is retained, 42 bases long and in frame from the first base. V trim: 4 bases; J trim: 1 base; unmatched bases: 1. CDR1 and CDR2, looked up from the germline V gene (reference sequence), are MNHEY and SMNVEV.

The paper's findings and limits, for the study overall: The quantity of clinical and demographic metadata differed by source and by participant and was supplied without curation.

TCRbeta CDR3 regions were amplified from genomic DNA using the immunoSEQ Assay, a bias-controlled multiplex PCR. Per the authors' processing: The number of nucleated cells in each sample was estimated from the amplification of reference gene primers within the assay. To quantify the absolute abundance of each unique TCRbeta CDR3 rearrangement, sequence reads were collapsed and filtered. For each sample, productive Simpson clonality was calculated by taking the square root of Simpson's diversity index across productive rearrangements. Here the immuneACCESS table is served through TCRdb, limited to in-frame sequences with V and J called. Missing clones are a known gap in these copies; in checked studies unresolved V genes cover under half, and the rest lacks a known reason. V and J calls and clone size are copied from that table; D and trimming were computed from the DNA. A total of roughly 400,000 clones appear in this sample, around 91% of them only once. Clones ranked in the top ten supply 1.1% of the sample.

The sequenced material came from PBMCs or T cells enriched from blood (not recorded which). The origin of this receptor is a man between 25 and 39 years old who had recovered from COVID-19. Recombination joined TRBV27 with TRBJ2-3, with 8 middle bases fitting TRBD1. The CDR3 here reads CASSSQGGTDTQYF. The nucleotide sequence is given as TGTGCCAGCAGTTCACAGGGGGGCACAGATACGCAGTATTTT.